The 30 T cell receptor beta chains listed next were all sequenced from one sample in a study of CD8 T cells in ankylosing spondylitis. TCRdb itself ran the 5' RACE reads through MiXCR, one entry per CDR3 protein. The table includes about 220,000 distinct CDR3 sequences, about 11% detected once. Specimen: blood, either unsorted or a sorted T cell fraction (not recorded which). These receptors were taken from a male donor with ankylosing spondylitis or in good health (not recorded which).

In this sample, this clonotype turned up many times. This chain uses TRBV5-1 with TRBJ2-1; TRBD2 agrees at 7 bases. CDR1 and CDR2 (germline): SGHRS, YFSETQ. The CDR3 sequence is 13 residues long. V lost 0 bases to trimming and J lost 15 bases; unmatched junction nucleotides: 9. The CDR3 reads CASSLESEGRGFF. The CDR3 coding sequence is TGCGCCAGCAGCTTGGAATCGGAGGGGAGGGGGTTCTTC.

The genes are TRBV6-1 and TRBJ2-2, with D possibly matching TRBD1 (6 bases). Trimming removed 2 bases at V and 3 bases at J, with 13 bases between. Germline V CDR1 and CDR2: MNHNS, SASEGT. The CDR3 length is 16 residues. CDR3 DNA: TGTGCCAGCAGTGAACTCAGGGGCGGCGACACCGGGGAGCTGTTTTTT. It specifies CASSELRGGDTGELFF.

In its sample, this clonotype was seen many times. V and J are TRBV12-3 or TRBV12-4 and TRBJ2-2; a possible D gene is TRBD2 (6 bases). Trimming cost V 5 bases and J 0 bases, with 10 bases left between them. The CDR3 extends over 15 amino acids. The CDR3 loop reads CASSQRGSNTGELFF. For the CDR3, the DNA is TGTGCCAGCAGTCAACGGGGGTCGAACACCGGGGAGCTGTTTTTT.

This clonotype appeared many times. The CDR3 sequence is CASNNPTDTQYF. CDR3 bases: TGTGCCAGCAACAACCCTACAGATACGCAGTATTTT. The V and J genes are TRBV27 and TRBJ2-3, with D unresolved. V shed 7 bases and J shed 3 bases, with 8 bases lying between them. This CDR3 has 12 amino acids. The germline gives CDR1 MNHEY, CDR2 SMNVEV (reference sequence).

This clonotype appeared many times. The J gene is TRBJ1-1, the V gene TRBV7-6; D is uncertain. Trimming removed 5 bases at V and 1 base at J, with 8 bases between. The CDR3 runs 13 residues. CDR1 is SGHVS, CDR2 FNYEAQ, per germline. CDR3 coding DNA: TGTGCCAGCAGCCGGGATAGGAACACTGAAGCTTTCTTT. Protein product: CASSRDRNTEAFF.

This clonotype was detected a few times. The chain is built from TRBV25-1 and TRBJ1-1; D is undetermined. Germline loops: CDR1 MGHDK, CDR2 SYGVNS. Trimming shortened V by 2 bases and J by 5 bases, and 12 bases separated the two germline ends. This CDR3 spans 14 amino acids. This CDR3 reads CASSEEGGRTEAFF. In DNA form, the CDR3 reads TGTGCCAGCAGTGAAGAGGGAGGAAGGACTGAAGCTTTCTTT.

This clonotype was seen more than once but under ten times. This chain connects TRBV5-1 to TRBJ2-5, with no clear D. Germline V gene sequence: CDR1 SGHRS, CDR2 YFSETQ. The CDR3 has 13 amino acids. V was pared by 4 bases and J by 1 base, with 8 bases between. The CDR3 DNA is TGCGCCAGCAGCCCACAGCGCCAAGAGACCCAGTACTTC. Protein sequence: CASSPQRQETQYF. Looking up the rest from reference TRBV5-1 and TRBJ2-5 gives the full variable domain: KAGVTQTPRYLIKTRGQQVTLSCSPISGHRSVSWYQQTPGQGLQFLFEYFSETQRNKGNFPGRFSGRQFSNSRSEMNVSTLELGDSALYLCASSPQRQETQYFGPGTRLLVL.

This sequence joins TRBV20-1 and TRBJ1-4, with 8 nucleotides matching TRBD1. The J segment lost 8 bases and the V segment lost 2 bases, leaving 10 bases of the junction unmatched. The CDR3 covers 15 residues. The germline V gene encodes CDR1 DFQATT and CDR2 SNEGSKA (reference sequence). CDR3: CSARTPRGLGEKLFF. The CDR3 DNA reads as TGCAGTGCTAGAACCCCCAGGGGGCTAGGGGAAAAACTGTTTTTT.

In DNA, the CDR3 is TGTGCCACCCTCATTGGCTCGTCTGGGCACGAGCAGTACTTC. Translated: CATLIGSSGHEQYF. The chain combines TRBV28 with TRBJ2-7; D gene ambiguous. The germline V gene encodes CDR1 MDHEN and CDR2 SYDVKM. Deletions cut 10 bases from V and 5 bases from J, with 21 bases between. CDR3 length equals 14 residues. Using reference TRBV28 and TRBJ2-7 for the parts outside the CDR3, the full variable domain is DVKVTQSSRYLVKRTGEKVFLECVQDMDHENMFWYRQDPGLGLRLIYFSYDVKMKEKGDIPEGYSVSREKKERFSLILESASTNQTSMYLCATLIGSSGHEQYFGPGTRLTVT.

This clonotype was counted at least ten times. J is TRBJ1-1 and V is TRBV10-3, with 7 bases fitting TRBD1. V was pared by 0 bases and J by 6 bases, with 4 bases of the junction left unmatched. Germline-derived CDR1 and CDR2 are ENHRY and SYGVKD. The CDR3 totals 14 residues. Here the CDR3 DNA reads TGTGCCATCAGTGAGTCAGGGGGCCCCGCTGAAGCTTTCTTT. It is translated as CAISESGGPAEAFF.

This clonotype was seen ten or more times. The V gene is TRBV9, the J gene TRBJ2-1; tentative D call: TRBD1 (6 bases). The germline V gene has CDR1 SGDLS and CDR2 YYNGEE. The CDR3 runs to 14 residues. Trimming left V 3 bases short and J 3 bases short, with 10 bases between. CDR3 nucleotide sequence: TGTGCCAGCAGCGACACAGGGAGCTACAATGAGCAGTTCTTC. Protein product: CASSDTGSYNEQFF. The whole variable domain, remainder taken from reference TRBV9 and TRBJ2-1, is DSGVTQTPKHLITATGQRVTLRCSPRSGDLSVYWYQQSLDQGLQFLIQYYNGEERAKGNILERFSAQQFPDLHSELNLSSLELGDSALYFCASSDTGSYNEQFFGPGTRLTVL.

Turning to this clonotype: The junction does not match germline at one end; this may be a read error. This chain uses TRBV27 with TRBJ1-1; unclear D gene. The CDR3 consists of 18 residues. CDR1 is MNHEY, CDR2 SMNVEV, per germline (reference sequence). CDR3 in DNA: TGTACCAGCTGTTTTTTCTCCGGGAGCAACGGGGTTCACACTGAAGCTTTCTTC. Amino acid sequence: CTSCFFSGSNGVHTEAFF.

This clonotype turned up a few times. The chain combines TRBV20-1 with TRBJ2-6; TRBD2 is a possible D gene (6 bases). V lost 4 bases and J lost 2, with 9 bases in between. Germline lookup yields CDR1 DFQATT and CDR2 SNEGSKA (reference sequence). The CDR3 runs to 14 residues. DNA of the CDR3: TGCAGTGCTAAGGAGGGCCCTGGGGCCAACGTCCTGACTTTC. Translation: CSAKEGPGANVLTF.

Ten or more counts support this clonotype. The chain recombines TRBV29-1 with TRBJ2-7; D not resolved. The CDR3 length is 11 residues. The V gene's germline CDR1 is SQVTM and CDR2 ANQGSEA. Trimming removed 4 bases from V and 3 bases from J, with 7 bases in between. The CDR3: CSVGADYEQYF. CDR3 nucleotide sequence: TGCAGCGTTGGGGCAGACTACGAGCAGTACTTC.

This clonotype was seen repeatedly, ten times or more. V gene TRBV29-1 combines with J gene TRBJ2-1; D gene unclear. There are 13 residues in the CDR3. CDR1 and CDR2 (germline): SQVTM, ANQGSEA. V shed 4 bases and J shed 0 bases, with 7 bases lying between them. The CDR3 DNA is TGCAGCGTTGGTAGAGGCTCCTACAATGAGCAGTTCTTC. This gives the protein CSVGRGSYNEQFF.

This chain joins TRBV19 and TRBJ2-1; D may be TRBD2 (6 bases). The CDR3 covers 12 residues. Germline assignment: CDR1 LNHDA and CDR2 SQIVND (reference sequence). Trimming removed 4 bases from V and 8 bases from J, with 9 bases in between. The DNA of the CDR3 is TGTGCCAGTAGTACGCTAGCGTATGAGCAGTTCTTC. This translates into CASSTLAYEQFF. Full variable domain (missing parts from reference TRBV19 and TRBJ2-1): DGGITQSPKYLFRKEGQNVTLSCEQNLNHDAMYWYRQDPGQGLRLIYYSQIVNDFQKGDIAEGYSVSREKKESFPLTVTSAQKNPTAFYLCASSTLAYEQFFGPGTRLTVL.

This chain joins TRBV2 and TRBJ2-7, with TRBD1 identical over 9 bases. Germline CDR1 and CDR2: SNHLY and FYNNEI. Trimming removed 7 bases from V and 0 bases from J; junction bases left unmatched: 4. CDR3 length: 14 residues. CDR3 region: CASKGQGNSYEQYF. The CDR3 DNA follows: TGTGCCAGCAAAGGACAGGGGAACTCCTACGAGCAGTACTTC.

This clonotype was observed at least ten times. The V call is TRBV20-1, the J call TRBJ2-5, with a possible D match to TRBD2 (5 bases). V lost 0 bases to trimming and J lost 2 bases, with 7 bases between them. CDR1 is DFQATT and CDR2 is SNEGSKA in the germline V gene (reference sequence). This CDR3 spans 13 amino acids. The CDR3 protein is CSARDGGQETQYF. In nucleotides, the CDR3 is TGCAGTGCTAGAGACGGCGGGCAAGAGACCCAGTACTTC.

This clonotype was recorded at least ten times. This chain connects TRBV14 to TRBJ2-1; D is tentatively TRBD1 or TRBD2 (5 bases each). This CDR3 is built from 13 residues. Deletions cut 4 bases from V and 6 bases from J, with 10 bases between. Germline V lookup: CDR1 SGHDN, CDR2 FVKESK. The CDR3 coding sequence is TGTGCCAGCAGCCCGGGACGCATCAATGAGCAGTTCTTC. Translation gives CASSPGRINEQFF.

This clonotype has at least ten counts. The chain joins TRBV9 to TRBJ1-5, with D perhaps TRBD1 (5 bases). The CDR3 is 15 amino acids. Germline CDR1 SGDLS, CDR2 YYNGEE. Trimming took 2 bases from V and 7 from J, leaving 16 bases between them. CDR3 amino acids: CASSVDQGEGQPQHF. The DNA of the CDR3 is TGTGCCAGCAGCGTCGACCAGGGTGAGGGCCAGCCCCAGCATTTT.

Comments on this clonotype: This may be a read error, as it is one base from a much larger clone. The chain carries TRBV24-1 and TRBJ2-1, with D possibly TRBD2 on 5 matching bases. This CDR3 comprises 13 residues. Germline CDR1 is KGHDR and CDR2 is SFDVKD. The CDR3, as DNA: TGTGCCACCAGTGTTTTTGCGGGCAATGAGCAGCTCTTC. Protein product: CATSVFAGNEQLF.

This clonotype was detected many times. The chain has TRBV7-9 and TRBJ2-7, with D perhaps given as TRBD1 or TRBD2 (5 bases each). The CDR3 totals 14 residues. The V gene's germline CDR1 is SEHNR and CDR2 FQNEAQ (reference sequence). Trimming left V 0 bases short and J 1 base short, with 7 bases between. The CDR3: CASSLAGESYEQYF. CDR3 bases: TGTGCCAGCAGCTTAGCGGGGGAATCCTACGAGCAGTACTTC.

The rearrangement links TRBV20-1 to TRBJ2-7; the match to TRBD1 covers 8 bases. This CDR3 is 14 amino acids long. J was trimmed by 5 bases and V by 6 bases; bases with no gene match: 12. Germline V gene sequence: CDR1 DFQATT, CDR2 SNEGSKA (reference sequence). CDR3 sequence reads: CSANQGQAPHEQYF. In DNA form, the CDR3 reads TGCAGTGCCAATCAGGGACAGGCCCCCCACGAGCAGTACTTC.

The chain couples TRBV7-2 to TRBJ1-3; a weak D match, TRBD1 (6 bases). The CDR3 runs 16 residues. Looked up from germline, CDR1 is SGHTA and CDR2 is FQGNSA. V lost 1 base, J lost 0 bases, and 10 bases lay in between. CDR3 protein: CASSLEGHFSGNTIYF. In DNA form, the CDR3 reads TGTGCCAGCAGCTTAGAGGGACACTTCTCTGGAAACACCATATATTTT.

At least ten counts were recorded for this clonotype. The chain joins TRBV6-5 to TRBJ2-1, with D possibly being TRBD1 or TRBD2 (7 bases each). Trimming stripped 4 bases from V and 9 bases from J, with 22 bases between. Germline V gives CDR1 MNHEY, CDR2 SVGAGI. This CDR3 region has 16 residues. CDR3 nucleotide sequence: TGTGCCAGCAGTTCACTCGGGGCAGGGGGGGTCGGTGAGCAGTTCTTC. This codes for CASSSLGAGGVGEQFF.

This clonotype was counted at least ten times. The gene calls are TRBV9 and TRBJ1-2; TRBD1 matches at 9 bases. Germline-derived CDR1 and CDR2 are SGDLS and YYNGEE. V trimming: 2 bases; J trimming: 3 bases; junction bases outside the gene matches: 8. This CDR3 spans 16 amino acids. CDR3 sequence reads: CASSVEGQGPHYGYTF. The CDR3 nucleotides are TGTGCCAGCAGCGTGGAAGGACAGGGGCCTCACTATGGCTACACCTTC.

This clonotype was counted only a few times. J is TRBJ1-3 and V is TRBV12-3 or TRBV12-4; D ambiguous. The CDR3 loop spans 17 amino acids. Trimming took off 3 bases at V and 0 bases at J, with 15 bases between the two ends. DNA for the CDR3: TGTGCCAGCAGTTTTCGCGACGGCAGTCTCTCTGGAAACACCATATATTTT. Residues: CASSFRDGSLSGNTIYF.

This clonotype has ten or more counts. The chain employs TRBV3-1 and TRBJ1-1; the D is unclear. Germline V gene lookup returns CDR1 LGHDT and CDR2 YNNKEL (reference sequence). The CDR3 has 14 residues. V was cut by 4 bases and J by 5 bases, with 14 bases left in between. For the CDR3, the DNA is TGTGCCAGCAGCCGTTCACAAGGGCTAACTGAAGCTTTCTTT. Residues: CASSRSQGLTEAFF.

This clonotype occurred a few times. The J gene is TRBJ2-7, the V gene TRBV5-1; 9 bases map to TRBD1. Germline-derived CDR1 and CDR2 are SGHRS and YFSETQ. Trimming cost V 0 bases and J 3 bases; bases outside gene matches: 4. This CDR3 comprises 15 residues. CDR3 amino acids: CASSLGTGDFYEQYF. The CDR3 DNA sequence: TGCGCCAGCAGCTTGGGGACAGGGGACTTCTACGAGCAGTACTTC.

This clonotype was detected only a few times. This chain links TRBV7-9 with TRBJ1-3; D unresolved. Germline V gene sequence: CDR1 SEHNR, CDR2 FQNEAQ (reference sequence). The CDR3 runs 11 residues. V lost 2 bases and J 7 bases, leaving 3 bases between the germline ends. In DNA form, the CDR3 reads TGTGCCAGCAGCTTACTTAACACCATATATTTT. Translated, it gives CASSLLNTIYF.